The 27 T cell receptor beta chains below were found in one sample sequenced in a study of blood T cell repertoires in COVID-19. Profiled with immunoSEQ multiplex PCR; TCRdb holds only in-frame clones, not every one. The sample contains about 100,000 clones, 92% of which appear only once. Sequences were obtained from peripheral blood. The receptors come from a man aged 45-65 years with active COVID-19.

The rearrangement links TRBV5-4 to TRBJ2-7; 9 nucleotides line up with TRBD2. Trimming took 4 bases from V and 1 from J; bases not matched to a gene: 3. Germline V gives CDR1 SGHNT, CDR2 YYREEE (reference sequence). This CDR3 contains 14 residues. The CDR3 region is CASSELAGSYEQYF. CDR3 DNA sequence: TGTGCCAGCAGCGAACTAGCGGGTTCCTACGAGCAGTACTTC.

J is TRBJ2-7 and V is TRBV7-9; the D is unclear. V was shortened by 5 bases and J by 4 bases, with 12 bases between the two germline ends. The germline V gene has CDR1 SEHNR and CDR2 FQNEAQ (reference sequence). The CDR3 extends over 13 amino acids. Written as DNA, the CDR3 is TGTGCCAGCAGCCCCAACTGGTCGTACGAGCAGTACTTC. Residues: CASSPNWSYEQYF.

The chain links TRBV19 to TRBJ2-7, with TRBD1 as a possible D gene (5 bases). The CDR3 contains 14 residues. Germline CDR1 and CDR2: LNHDA and SQIVND (reference sequence). Deletions cut 2 bases from V and 4 bases from J, with 12 bases between. This CDR3 reads CASSIQGIGYEQYF. CDR3 nucleotide sequence: TGTGCCAGTAGTATACAGGGAATAGGATACGAGCAGTACTTC.

V usage is TRBV12-3 or TRBV12-4 and J usage is TRBJ2-4; D is undetermined. V lost 1 base and J lost 5, with 3 bases in between. The CDR3 runs to 12 residues. The CDR3 here is CASSLGENIQYF. The CDR3 nucleotides read TGTGCCAGCAGTTTAGGAGAAAACATTCAGTACTTC.

The V call is TRBV30, the J call TRBJ1-4; D is perhaps TRBD1 (5 bases). The germline V and J ends were trimmed by 0 bases and 4 bases, with 9 bases remaining between them. CDR1 is GTSNPN and CDR2 is SVGIG in the germline V gene (reference sequence). This CDR3 contains 14 residues. CDR3 in amino acids: CAWSVGTVNEKLFF. CDR3 nucleotide sequence: TGTGCCTGGAGTGTTGGGACTGTTAATGAAAAACTGTTTTTT.

The chain has TRBV7-8 and TRBJ1-3, with D possibly matching TRBD1 (5 bases). The germline V gene encodes CDR1 SGHVS and CDR2 FQNEAQ. Trimming removed 5 bases from V and 0 bases from J, with 23 bases in between. This CDR3 contains 19 residues. The CDR3 here is CASSLGAVAGQSSGNTIYF. The CDR3, as DNA: TGTGCCAGCAGCCTAGGGGCGGTAGCGGGCCAGAGCTCTGGAAACACCATATATTTT.

A few counts support this clone. This specimen includes other DNA sequences encoding the same CDR3. J is TRBJ1-1 and V is TRBV5-6; D is uncertain. Trimming took off 5 bases at V and 0 bases at J, with 8 bases between the two ends. Per germline, CDR1 SGHDT and CDR2 YYEEEE. CDR3 length: 13 residues. The DNA for the CDR3 is TGTGCCAGCAGTTTCTATTTGAACACTGAAGCTTTCTTT. Its translation: CASSFYLNTEAFF.

This chain joins TRBV5-1 and TRBJ1-3; TRBD1 is a possible D gene (6 bases). Trimming took 0 bases from V and 2 from J, leaving 9 bases between them. CDR1 and CDR2 (germline): SGHRS, YFSETQ. The CDR3 has 15 residues. CDR3 sequence (DNA): TGCGCCAGCAGCTTGGAAGGGGGTGCTGGAAACACCATATATTTT. Its translation is CASSLEGGAGNTIYF.

This chain joins TRBV2 and TRBJ1-2; 9 bases are a match to TRBD1. Unmatched junction bases numbered 11, after V lost 11 bases and J lost 7 bases. Germline CDR1 is SNHLY and CDR2 is FYNNEI. This CDR3 spans 13 amino acids. The chain's CDR3 is CAGRTGATGGYTF. Here the CDR3 DNA reads TGTGCCGGGAGGACAGGGGCCACGGGTGGCTACACCTTC.

As concerns this clone: The junction departs from the called germline gene at one end, perhaps through a read error. The J gene is TRBJ2-1, the V gene TRBV5-1, with D tentatively TRBD1 (5 bases). This CDR3 has 14 residues. Germline V gene data show CDR1 as SGHRS and CDR2 as YFSETQ. CDR3: CASSLQGSHNEQFF. In nucleotides, the CDR3 is TGCGCCAGCAGCTTGCAGGGCTCCCACAATGAGCAGTTCTTC.

This clone appeared once. The chain combines TRBV28 with TRBJ1-5; D is ambiguous. CDR1 and CDR2 (germline): MDHEN, SYDVKM. With 5 bases removed from V and 2 bases from J, the gap between germline ends came to 7 bases. The CDR3 runs to 13 residues. CDR3 residues: CASSVIGNQPQHF. The CDR3 bases are TGTGCCAGCAGTGTGATAGGCAATCAGCCCCAGCATTTT. Full variable domain (outside the CDR3, taken from reference TRBV28 and TRBJ1-5): DVKVTQSSRYLVKRTGEKVFLECVQDMDHENMFWYRQDPGLGLRLIYFSYDVKMKEKGDIPEGYSVSREKKERFSLILESASTNQTSMYLCASSVIGNQPQHFGDGTRLSIL.

The chain is built from TRBV7-9 and TRBJ2-5; TRBD2 matches at 13 bases. The CDR3 has 16 residues. Trimming at V came to 7 bases and at J to 7 bases, leaving 12 bases not matched to a gene. Germline V gene lookup returns CDR1 SEHNR and CDR2 FQNEAQ (reference sequence). DNA of the CDR3: TGTGCCAGCACGTCCGGGACTAGCGGGAACTGGGGGACCCAGTACTTC. This sequence encodes CASTSGTSGNWGTQYF. The entire variable domain, with the rest obtained from reference TRBV7-9 and TRBJ2-5, is as follows: DTGVSQNPRHKITKRGQNVTFRCDPISEHNRLYWYRQTLGQGPEFLTYFQNEAQLEKSRLLSDRFSAERPKGSFSTLEIQRTEQGDSAMYLCASTSGTSGNWGTQYFGPGTRLLVL.

The rearrangement joins TRBV5-5 to TRBJ2-1, with 10 bases that match TRBD2. The CDR3 extends over 16 amino acids. The junction had 5 bases not matched to a gene; V was cut back by 2 bases and J by 3 bases. Per germline, CDR1 SGHKS and CDR2 YYEKEE (reference sequence). The CDR3 loop is CASSFPSGRSYNEQFF. In DNA, the CDR3 is TGTGCCAGCAGCTTCCCTAGCGGGAGAAGCTACAATGAGCAGTTCTTC.

The V gene is TRBV5-1, the J gene TRBJ2-7; 9 bases match TRBD2. The CDR3 extends over 16 amino acids. Germline assignment: CDR1 SGHRS and CDR2 YFSETQ. Unmatched junction bases numbered 7, after V lost 3 bases and J lost 0 bases. In DNA form, the CDR3 reads TGCGCCAGCAGCTCCGGCGGGGGGGTGGCCTCCTACGAGCAGTACTTC. Its translation: CASSSGGGVASYEQYF. Using reference TRBV5-1 and TRBJ2-7 for the parts outside the CDR3, the full variable domain is KAGVTQTPRYLIKTRGQQVTLSCSPISGHRSVSWYQQTPGQGLQFLFEYFSETQRNKGNFPGRFSGRQFSNSRSEMNVSTLELGDSALYLCASSSGGGVASYEQYFGPGTRLTVT.

The chain uses TRBV6-5 and TRBJ1-2, with TRBD1 identical over 8 bases. Trimming took 5 bases from V and 6 from J; bases not matched to a gene: 8. Per the germline V gene, CDR1 is MNHEY and CDR2 is SVGAGI. This CDR3 region has 14 residues. DNA for the CDR3: TGTGCCAGCAGTCCCCTGACAGGGGAGAATGGCTACACCTTC. It translates to CASSPLTGENGYTF.

J is TRBJ1-2 and V is TRBV12-3 or TRBV12-4; perhaps TRBD1 as D (5 bases). This CDR3 spans 13 amino acids. Trimming left V 5 bases short and J 4 bases short, with 11 bases between. The CDR3 reads CASSPGRAYGYTF. The CDR3 coding sequence is TGTGCCAGCAGTCCAGGCAGGGCCTATGGCTACACCTTC.

The chain combines TRBV2 with TRBJ1-2, with unresolved D. This CDR3 has 14 amino acids. Germline V lookup: CDR1 SNHLY, CDR2 FYNNEI. The V end lost 4 bases, the J end lost 0 bases, and 9 bases lay between the germline ends. CDR3 residues: CASSVAEANYGYTF. The CDR3 DNA is TGTGCCAGCAGTGTCGCAGAAGCTAACTATGGCTACACCTTC.

The V call is TRBV9, the J call TRBJ2-1, with 9 bases identical to TRBD2. This CDR3 has 18 residues. Germline CDR1 reads SGDLS; CDR2 reads YYNGEE. The V segment lost 0 bases and the J segment 2 bases; nucleotides outside the gene matches: 9. The CDR3 DNA is TGTGCCAGCAGCGTAGGATTAGCGGGAGCGAGGACCTACAATGAGCAGTTCTTC. Its translation: CASSVGLAGARTYNEQFF.

The chain combines TRBV28 with TRBJ1-5; no firm D call. The CDR3 spans 14 residues. V dropped 3 bases and J dropped 4 bases, with 10 bases sitting between them. The germline gives CDR1 MDHEN, CDR2 SYDVKM. For the CDR3, the DNA is TGTGCCAGCAGTTTTGAGGGTAGTAATCAGCCCCAGCATTTT. Amino acids: CASSFEGSNQPQHF.

J is TRBJ1-5 and V is TRBV19; 8 nucleotides align to TRBD1. Germline CDR1 and CDR2: LNHDA and SQIVND (reference sequence). The CDR3 has 18 residues. V shed 7 bases, J shed 5 bases, and the junction held 19 bases outside the gene matches. The CDR3, as DNA: TGTGCCAGTAAAGGGGACAGGAGAACCCGAGCAATGGATCAGCCCCAGCATTTT. Translated: CASKGDRRTRAMDQPQHF.

V gene TRBV29-1 combines with J gene TRBJ2-3, with 13 bases lining up with TRBD2. Trimming cost V 4 bases and J 4 bases; bases outside gene matches: 8. The germline CDR1 and CDR2 sequences are SQVTM and ANQGSEA. This CDR3 is 16 amino acids long. The chain's CDR3 is CSVVGLAGEGADTQYF. CDR3 in DNA: TGCAGCGTTGTCGGACTAGCGGGAGAGGGAGCAGATACGCAGTATTTT.

The rearrangement joins TRBV5-8 to TRBJ2-1, with 11 positions matching TRBD2. V dropped 6 bases and J dropped 7; count of bases not matched to a gene: 6. CDR3 length: 14 residues. Germline V CDR1 and CDR2: SGHTS, YDEGEE. The CDR3 bases are TGTGCCAGCACCCTGCCTAGCGGGAGGAATGAGCAGTTCTTC. This gives the protein CASTLPSGRNEQFF.

The table lists this clone with a count of one. V and J are TRBV28 and TRBJ1-5, with D unclear. Trimming cost V 7 bases and J 6 bases, with 10 bases left between them. This CDR3 spans 12 amino acids. Germline V lookup: CDR1 MDHEN, CDR2 SYDVKM. The CDR3 protein is CASTLGGQPQHF. DNA for the CDR3: TGTGCCAGCACCCTAGGTGGTCAGCCCCAGCATTTT.

The chain combines TRBV19 with TRBJ2-1, with 9 bases fitting TRBD2. The CDR3 loop spans 14 amino acids. Germline V gene sequence: CDR1 LNHDA, CDR2 SQIVND (reference sequence). V gave up 8 bases and J gave up 9 bases; unmatched junction bases: 11. The CDR3 bases are TGTGCCAGTTCGATTCGGGCGGGAGGGGGTGAGCAGTTCTTC. This encodes CASSIRAGGGEQFF.

About this clone: This specimen includes other DNA sequences encoding the same CDR3. The chain recombines TRBV6-5 with TRBJ2-5, with TRBD2 identical over 13 bases. CDR3 size: 14 residues. CDR1 MNHEY and CDR2 SVGAGI come from the germline V gene. J was trimmed by 2 bases and V by 8 bases; bases with no gene match: 2. The CDR3 region is CASRLAGGQETQYF. The CDR3 bases are TGTGCCAGCCGACTAGCGGGAGGTCAAGAGACCCAGTACTTC.

This chain joins TRBV6-5 and TRBJ1-2; the match to TRBD1 covers 7 bases. Losses at the gene ends were 5 bases for V and 4 bases for J; bases not matched to a gene: 10. The CDR3 is 15 amino acids. CDR1 MNHEY and CDR2 SVGAGI come from the germline V gene. The CDR3: CASSPTGQPSYGYTF. CDR3 coding DNA: TGTGCCAGCAGTCCCACGGGACAGCCAAGCTATGGCTACACCTTC.

The chain has TRBV27 and TRBJ2-7, with D maybe TRBD2 (6 bases). The CDR3 has 15 amino acids. The V end lost 6 bases, the J end lost 2 bases, and 17 bases lay between the germline ends. CDR1 and CDR2 (germline): MNHEY, SMNVEV (reference sequence). The CDR3 DNA reads TGTGCCAGCAGGCGAGGGGACTCTGGGGCCTACGAGCAGTACTTC. Protein sequence: CASRRGDSGAYEQYF.